The 7 T cell receptor beta chains reported below all come from one sample, sequenced in a study of blood T cell repertoires in COVID-19. The table came from immunoSEQ multiplex PCR; TCRdb's copy has only in-frame clones and leaves some out. The data show fewer than 150,000 clones, less than 80% seen once. Sequenced sample: peripheral blood. These receptor sequences come from a man in his fifties with acute or convalescent COVID-19.

Points on this clone: At the DNA level, this CDR3 is encoded by other sequences in the same sample as well. The chain recombines TRBV19 with TRBJ2-3; D is ambiguous. CDR3 size: 14 residues. Deletions cut 5 bases from V and 0 bases from J, with 9 bases between. Germline lookup yields CDR1 LNHDA and CDR2 SQIVND (reference sequence). In DNA form, the CDR3 reads TGTGCCAGTAGTCCGACATCTAGCACAGATACGCAGTATTTT. Protein: CASSPTSSTDTQYF.

This chain uses TRBV19 with TRBJ1-1, with D hard to call. Trimming cost V 5 bases and J 3 bases, with 13 bases left between them. Germline V gene data show CDR1 as LNHDA and CDR2 as SQIVND (reference sequence). This CDR3 contains 14 residues. This chain's CDR3 is CASSSPGMYTEAFF. CDR3 nucleotides: TGTGCCAGTAGTTCGCCGGGGATGTACACTGAAGCTTTCTTT. The full variable domain, its missing parts supplied by reference TRBV19 and TRBJ1-1, is DGGITQSPKYLFRKEGQNVTLSCEQNLNHDAMYWYRQDPGQGLRLIYYSQIVNDFQKGDIAEGYSVSREKKESFPLTVTSAQKNPTAFYLCASSSPGMYTEAFFGQGTRLTVV.

V is TRBV5-1 and J is TRBJ2-7, with a weak D call TRBD2 (6 bases). V lost 3 bases, J lost 7 bases, and 17 bases lay in between. Germline V CDR1 and CDR2: SGHRS, YFSETQ. The CDR3 has 14 residues. CDR3 loop: CASSSTGTWGEQYF. The CDR3 bases are TGCGCCAGCAGCTCCACCGGGACTTGGGGGGAGCAGTACTTC.

This chain links TRBV10-1 with TRBJ1-1, with D unclear. Trimming cost V 6 bases and J 4 bases, with 12 bases left between them. The germline V gene has CDR1 WNHNN and CDR2 SYGVQD (reference sequence). The CDR3 has 13 amino acids. In DNA form, the CDR3 reads TGCGCCAGCAGCAAGACCCGGGGCACTGAAGCTTTCTTT. Encoded protein: CASSKTRGTEAFF.

This clone appeared once. The rearrangement links TRBV30 to TRBJ2-7; perhaps TRBD1 as D (5 bases). The CDR3 covers 13 residues. Germline V gives CDR1 GTSNPN, CDR2 SVGIG (reference sequence). V lost 1 base, J lost 1 base, and 8 bases lay in between. The CDR3 loop reads CAWSDRPSYEQYF. As DNA, the CDR3 is TGTGCCTGGAGTGACAGGCCGTCCTACGAGCAGTACTTC.

The chain combines TRBV19 with TRBJ2-1, with 7 bases lining up with TRBD2. Germline assignment: CDR1 LNHDA and CDR2 SQIVND (reference sequence). J lost 2 bases, V lost 4 bases, and 2 bases had no gene match. The CDR3 loop spans 14 amino acids. The CDR3 region has the DNA TGTGCCAGTAGTACCCTAGCGGCCTACAATGAGCAGTTCTTC. Translation: CASSTLAAYNEQFF.

This chain uses TRBV13 with TRBJ2-7; TRBD2 matches at 12 bases. After removal of 2 bases from V and 5 bases from J, the junction contained 13 bases not matched to a gene. This CDR3 spans 18 amino acids. The germline V gene encodes CDR1 PRHDT and CDR2 FYEKMQ (reference sequence). CDR3 region: CASSLTELAGGLGDEQYF. The CDR3, as DNA: TGTGCCAGCAGCTTAACAGAACTAGCGGGAGGACTTGGCGACGAGCAGTACTTC. Drawing the rest from reference TRBV13 and TRBJ2-7, the complete variable domain is AAGVIQSPRHLIKEKRETATLKCYPIPRHDTVYWYQQGPGQDPQFLISFYEKMQSDKGSIPDRFSAQQFSDYHSELNMSSLELGDSALYFCASSLTELAGGLGDEQYFGPGTRLTVT.